These 26 T cell receptor beta chains were sequenced from one sample in a study of blood T cells in healthy people across ages. The second PCR ran about 6 to 12 cycles with a sample-barcoded 5' primer and J-beta primers. MiXCR, applied by TCRdb to the 5' RACE reads, yields one record per CDR3 protein. The data show approximately 800,000 distinct CDR3 sequences, around two thirds seen once. The sequenced sample was blood. The receptors were sampled from a man aged 25-45 years in good health.

In its sample, this clonotype was seen a few times. The chain recombines TRBV4-2 with TRBJ2-4, with 8 bases lining up with TRBD1. The better agreement between TRBJ2-7 and the DNA end casts doubt on the J call. The CDR3 extends over 15 amino acids. Germline V CDR1 and CDR2: LGHNA, YNFKEQ. In nucleotides, the CDR3 is TGTGCCAGCAGCCAAGAAAGACAGGGGTTATACGAGCAGTACTTC. Protein product: CASSQERQGLYEQYF.

The table lists this clonotype with a few counts. The DNA of the CDR3 is TGTGCCAGCAGTTACAAGGGGGCCAGTAATGAAAAACTGTTTTTT. Protein: CASSYKGASNEKLFF. The rearrangement links TRBV6-6 to TRBJ1-4; 7 bases match TRBD1. The V gene's germline CDR1 is MNHNY and CDR2 SVGAGI (reference sequence). The trim removed 2 bases at V and 4 bases at J, leaving 4 bases unmatched. The CDR3 spans 15 residues.

The CDR3 DNA reads as TGTGCCAGCAGAACCAGCCCCGGGGACTACGAGCAGTACTTC. It is translated as CASRTSPGDYEQYF. The chain combines TRBV3-1 with TRBJ2-7; D perhaps matches TRBD2 (5 bases). Germline V lookup: CDR1 LGHDT, CDR2 YNNKEL (reference sequence). The CDR3 contains 14 residues. The V and J ends lost 6 bases and 3 bases respectively, with 15 bases between them.

The chain recombines TRBV28 with TRBJ2-4; D tentatively reads TRBD1 or TRBD2 (5 bases each). Deletions cut 6 bases from V and 9 bases from J, with 21 bases between. The CDR3 extends over 15 amino acids. Germline-derived CDR1 and CDR2 are MDHEN and SYDVKM. CDR3 amino acids: CASSPQLGGGPIQYF. The DNA for the CDR3 is TGTGCCAGCAGCCCCCAATTAGGTGGGGGTCCCATTCAGTACTTC.

The rearrangement joins TRBV7-2 to TRBJ2-6, with D hard to call. There are 19 residues in the CDR3. The germline CDR1 and CDR2 sequences are SGHTA and FQGNSA. The V end was cut by 3 bases, the J end by 1 base, with 19 bases between. The CDR3 sequence is CASSLPLGTRRSGANVLTF. The DNA of the CDR3 is TGTGCCAGCAGCTTGCCGCTCGGTACACGTAGATCTGGGGCCAACGTCCTGACTTTC.

The genes are TRBV10-3 and TRBJ1-2; D is unresolved. V shed 4 bases and J shed 2 bases, with 11 bases lying between them. The CDR3 loop spans 14 amino acids. Germline CDR1 ENHRY, CDR2 SYGVKD. CDR3 in DNA: TGTGCCATCAGTGCTCAGACTACCAACTATGGCTACACCTTC. It codes for CAISAQTTNYGYTF.

V and J are TRBV6-2 or TRBV6-3 and TRBJ2-1; 9 positions match TRBD1. CDR1 and CDR2 from the germline V gene are MNHEY and SVGEGT. CDR3 length: 15 residues. V shed 5 bases, J shed 7 bases, and the junction held 9 bases outside the gene matches. CDR3 nucleotide sequence: TGTGCCAGCAGTAGTCCCGGGACAGGGAGGAATGAGCAGTTCTTC. Translating it yields CASSSPGTGRNEQFF.

In this sample, this clonotype turned up a few times. This chain links TRBV20-1 with TRBJ2-1; D gene ambiguous. There are 11 residues in the CDR3. The V end lost 0 bases, the J end lost 9 bases, and 6 bases lay between the germline ends. CDR1 DFQATT and CDR2 SNEGSKA come from the germline V gene (reference sequence). The CDR3 sequence: CSARDFGEQFF. The CDR3 bases are TGCAGTGCTAGAGACTTTGGTGAGCAGTTCTTC.

This clonotype occurred a few times. This chain joins TRBV7-2 and TRBJ2-7, with a tentative D call TRBD2 (5 bases). The CDR3 has 15 amino acids. Germline lookup yields CDR1 SGHTA and CDR2 FQGNSA. V lost 1 base and J lost 0, with 10 bases in between. The CDR3 nucleotides are TGTGCCAGCAGCTTAGTATCGGGGTCCTCCTACGAGCAGTACTTC. Translating it yields CASSLVSGSSYEQYF. Drawing the rest from reference TRBV7-2 and TRBJ2-7, the complete variable domain is GAGVSQSPSNKVTEKGKDVELRCDPISGHTALYWYRQSLGQGLEFLIYFQGNSAPDKSGLPSDRFSAERTGGSVSTLTIQRTQQEDSAVYLCASSLVSGSSYEQYFGPGTRLTVT.

A single count supports this clonotype. The V gene is TRBV27, the J gene TRBJ2-4; D might be TRBD2 (6 bases). The DNA end lines up better with TRBJ2-7; the J call may be wrong. This CDR3 comprises 14 residues. Germline CDR1 MNHEY, CDR2 SMNVEV (reference sequence). The CDR3 reads CASGARAGLNEQYF. CDR3 coding DNA: TGTGCCAGCGGAGCGCGAGCGGGTCTAAACGAGCAGTACTTC.

The J gene is TRBJ2-1, the V gene TRBV9, with a tentative D call TRBD1 (6 bases). This CDR3 contains 13 residues. Trimming left V 4 bases short and J 8 bases short, with 13 bases between. Germline CDR1 SGDLS, CDR2 YYNGEE. CDR3 loop: CASSRIQGYEQFF. CDR3 bases: TGTGCCAGCAGCCGAATACAGGGCTATGAGCAGTTCTTC.

This clonotype was seen a few times. The V call is TRBV15, the J call TRBJ2-3, with D maybe TRBD1 (5 bases). There are 14 residues in the CDR3. Germline values: CDR1 LNHNV, CDR2 YYDKDF (reference sequence). V lost 2 bases and J 3 bases, leaving 9 bases between the germline ends. The chain's CDR3 is CATSRPTVTDTQYF. CDR3 nucleotide sequence: TGTGCCACCAGCAGACCGACAGTAACAGATACGCAGTATTTT.

This clonotype appeared a few times. The rearrangement joins TRBV25-1 to TRBJ2-1; 7 positions match TRBD2. There are 16 residues in the CDR3. J was trimmed by 0 bases and V by 1 base; bases with no gene match: 3. Germline loops: CDR1 MGHDK, CDR2 SYGVNS. The CDR3 sequence is CASSEWEGSSYNEQFF. The CDR3 DNA sequence: TGTGCCAGCAGTGAATGGGAGGGTAGCTCCTACAATGAGCAGTTCTTC.

The chain joins TRBV5-1 to TRBJ2-3, with D unclear. CDR3 size: 17 residues. Germline CDR1 reads SGHRS; CDR2 reads YFSETQ. V lost 0 bases and J 2 bases, leaving 16 bases between the germline ends. CDR3 loop: CASSLAGDLYITDTQYF. CDR3 nucleotide sequence: TGCGCCAGCAGCTTGGCTGGGGATCTCTACATCACAGATACGCAGTATTTT.

V and J are TRBV20-1 and TRBJ2-3, with TRBD2 matching 12 bases. Germline lookup yields CDR1 DFQATT and CDR2 SNEGSKA (reference sequence). This CDR3 comprises 16 residues. The V segment lost 4 bases and the J segment 0 bases; nucleotides outside the gene matches: 5. The chain's CDR3 is CSATTTSGGSTDTQYF. The CDR3 nucleotides read TGCAGTGCTACAACGACTAGCGGGGGAAGCACAGATACGCAGTATTTT.

This sequence joins TRBV5-5 and TRBJ2-3, with D perhaps matching TRBD1 or TRBD2 (6 bases each). The length of the CDR3 is 15 residues. Germline V gene sequence: CDR1 SGHKS, CDR2 YYEKEE (reference sequence). Trimming removed 0 bases at V and 6 bases at J, with 14 bases between. CDR3 amino acids: CASSLGGGPVDTQYF. CDR3 sequence (DNA): TGTGCCAGCAGCTTGGGTGGGGGGCCCGTGGATACGCAGTATTTT.

The V gene is TRBV2, the J gene TRBJ2-1; D gene uncertain. The V gene's germline CDR1 is SNHLY and CDR2 FYNNEI. This CDR3 is built from 11 residues. V was cut by 9 bases and J by 0 bases, with 3 bases left in between. CDR3 DNA sequence: TGTGCCAGAAGCTCCTACAATGAGCAGTTCTTC. Its translation is CARSSYNEQFF.

The rearrangement joins TRBV7-2 to TRBJ2-3; no clear D. The CDR3 is made up of 13 amino acids. The germline gives CDR1 SGHTA, CDR2 FQGNSA. Deletions cut 4 bases from V and 3 bases from J, with 8 bases between. The CDR3 reads CASSWVGTDTQYF. As DNA, the CDR3 is TGTGCCAGCAGCTGGGTCGGGACAGATACGCAGTATTTT.

This clonotype was seen only once. The chain carries TRBV10-3 and TRBJ1-6; the match to TRBD1 covers 7 bases. The CDR3 sequence is 13 residues long. V dropped 4 bases and J dropped 8; count of bases not matched to a gene: 2. Germline V lookup: CDR1 ENHRY, CDR2 SYGVKD. Here the CDR3 DNA reads TGTGCCATCAGTGGGGACAGCGATTCACCCCTCCACTTT. This gives the protein CAISGDSDSPLHF.

The V gene is TRBV2, the J gene TRBJ2-7; D may be TRBD1 or TRBD2 (6 bases each). The CDR3 extends over 14 amino acids. Germline-derived CDR1 and CDR2 are SNHLY and FYNNEI. V gave up 3 bases and J gave up 6 bases, with 15 bases separating them. The CDR3 is CASSERGGILEQYF. CDR3 bases: TGTGCCAGCAGTGAGAGAGGGGGGATACTCGAGCAGTACTTC.

This clonotype came up a few times. This chain joins TRBV3-1 and TRBJ2-3; D is possibly TRBD1 (6 bases). The CDR3 totals 14 residues. Trimming left V 5 bases short and J 6 bases short, with 15 bases between. Per the germline V gene, CDR1 is LGHDT and CDR2 is YNNKEL (reference sequence). The CDR3 loop reads CASSTRTEKDTQYF. In DNA, the CDR3 is TGTGCCAGCAGCACCCGGACAGAGAAGGATACGCAGTATTTT.

As regards this clonotype: A read error may produce the germline difference seen at one junction end. The chain uses TRBV7-3 and TRBJ2-3, with 12 bases lining up with TRBD2. This CDR3 is 19 amino acids long. Germline V gene sequence: CDR1 SGHTA, CDR2 FQGTGA. CDR3 DNA sequence: TGTGCCAGCAGTTTAAATAACGGACTAGCGGGGCCTAGCACAGATACGCAGTATTTT. As protein: CASSLNNGLAGPSTDTQYF.

V gene TRBV7-8 combines with J gene TRBJ2-2, with TRBD1 identical over 7 bases. The CDR3 has 16 amino acids. The J segment lost 8 bases and the V segment lost 2 bases, leaving 11 bases of the junction unmatched. Germline V gene data show CDR1 as SGHVS and CDR2 as FQNEAQ. CDR3 protein: CASSLTGQFYFGELFF. For the CDR3, the DNA is TGTGCCAGCAGCTTAACGGGACAGTTCTATTTTGGGGAGCTGTTTTTT.

V gene TRBV29-1 combines with J gene TRBJ2-4; TRBD2 is a possible D gene (6 bases). Germline V gives CDR1 SQVTM, CDR2 ANQGSEA. Trimming took off 6 bases at V and 15 bases at J, with 21 bases between the two ends. CDR3 length equals 12 residues. The CDR3 coding sequence is TGCAGCGTCGGGGCAGGAGGGTACGATAGGTACTTC. Amino acids: CSVGAGGYDRYF.

In this sample, this clonotype turned up a few times. The CDR3 sequence is CASSLGGTTSTDTQYF. As DNA, the CDR3 is TGTGCCAGCAGCTTAGGGGGGACCACTAGCACAGATACGCAGTATTTT. This rearrangement joins TRBV7-2 to TRBJ2-3; D may correspond to TRBD1 or TRBD2 (5 bases each). V was cut by 1 base and J by 0 bases, with 11 bases left in between. The CDR3 has 16 residues. Germline CDR1 is SGHTA and CDR2 is FQGNSA.

The chain recombines TRBV28 with TRBJ2-3; D is unclear. The V gene's germline CDR1 is MDHEN and CDR2 SYDVKM. The CDR3 has 18 residues. Between the trimmed V and J ends, which lost 6 bases and 2 bases, there was a span of 24 bases. The CDR3 spells CASSTTLGAPHHTDTQYF. CDR3 bases: TGTGCCAGCAGCACCACGCTTGGTGCCCCTCACCACACAGATACGCAGTATTTT.